The 10 T cell receptor beta chains reported below all come from one sample, sequenced in a study of OX40 agonist ivuxolimab in advanced cancers. This table comes from immunoSEQ multiplex PCR, and its TCRdb copy is limited to in-frame clones, with some not included. The sample has roughly 50,000 clones, 60% to 80% seen once. Sequenced material: CD4+ or CD8+ T cells sorted from blood, taken in a trial of the OX40 agonist ivuxolimab. These receptors originate from an adult with an advanced solid tumor such as melanoma, head and neck, liver or kidney cancer.

This chain uses TRBV15 with TRBJ2-1; D gene ambiguous. The ends were cut back, 3 bases at V and 7 bases at J, with 13 bases in the middle. Germline V gene data show CDR1 as LNHNV and CDR2 as YYDKDF (reference sequence). This CDR3 spans 14 amino acids. The CDR3 DNA reads TGTGCCACCAGCAGGGACCAAAATACGAATGAGCAGTTCTTC. This gives the protein CATSRDQNTNEQFF.

The chain uses TRBV5-1 and TRBJ2-5; a possible D gene is TRBD1 (6 bases). V was pared by 4 bases and J by 1 base, with 17 bases between. This CDR3 has 16 residues. Germline V gene lookup returns CDR1 SGHRS and CDR2 YFSETQ. This CDR3 is CASSSSGATLQETQYF. Here the CDR3 DNA reads TGCGCCAGCAGCAGCTCAGGGGCGACCCTCCAAGAGACCCAGTACTTC.

The chain recombines TRBV18 with TRBJ1-6; D might be TRBD1 (6 bases). Trimming took off 0 bases at V and 7 bases at J, with 10 bases between the two ends. This CDR3 has 15 amino acids. The germline gives CDR1 KGHSH, CDR2 LQKENI. CDR3 coding DNA: TGTGCCAGCTCACCACCGGCGGGGGCCAATTCACCCCTCCACTTT. It codes for CASSPPAGANSPLHF.

This clone was recorded only once. CDR3 nucleotide sequence: TGTGCCAGCTCACGCGGGGGAGAGGACGAGCAGTACTTC. This translates into CASSRGGEDEQYF. J is TRBJ2-7 and V is TRBV18; 7 bases fit TRBD2. J gave up 5 bases and V 4 bases, and 5 bases lay outside the gene matches. The CDR3 consists of 13 residues. Germline V gene lookup returns CDR1 KGHSH and CDR2 LQKENI.

The rearrangement joins TRBV11-2 to TRBJ1-1; D possibly corresponds to TRBD1 (5 bases). The CDR3 is made up of 15 amino acids. Germline V gives CDR1 SGHAT, CDR2 FQNNGV. Trimming removed 4 bases at V and 6 bases at J, with 18 bases between. CDR3 DNA: TGTGCCAGCAGCTCCCCGCGGGGAGGGGTAGCTGAAGCTTTCTTT. It specifies CASSSPRGGVAEAFF.

The rearrangement links TRBV29-1 to TRBJ1-2, with D perhaps matching TRBD1 (5 bases). CDR1 SQVTM and CDR2 ANQGSEA come from the germline V gene. V gave up 5 bases and J gave up 6 bases, with 16 bases separating them. The CDR3 extends over 13 amino acids. The CDR3 DNA is TGCAGCGTTCAACCCGGGACGGGGAATGGCTACACCTTC. It encodes CSVQPGTGNGYTF.

The chain combines TRBV6-1 with TRBJ2-5; maybe TRBD1 (6 bases). The tail of the sequence fits TRBJ2-7 better, so the J call may be wrong. Germline V CDR1 and CDR2: MNHNS, SASEGT. The CDR3 contains 13 residues. In nucleotides, the CDR3 is TGTGCCAGCACCCCACAGGGCACCTACGAGCAGTACTTC. It translates to CASTPQGTYEQYF.

This sequence joins TRBV5-1 and TRBJ1-1; weak D call: TRBD1 (5 bases). This CDR3 has 14 residues. Looked up from germline, CDR1 is SGHRS and CDR2 is YFSETQ. V was trimmed by 1 base and J by 2 bases, leaving 9 bases between them. The CDR3: CASSLMGVNTEAFF. The CDR3 DNA reads as TGCGCCAGCAGCTTGATGGGGGTTAACACTGAAGCTTTCTTT.

The rearrangement joins TRBV27 to TRBJ1-1; tentative D call: TRBD1 (5 bases). The CDR3 extends over 14 amino acids. Between the trimmed V and J ends, which lost 4 bases and 2 bases, there was a span of 11 bases. Germline loops: CDR1 MNHEY, CDR2 SMNVEV (reference sequence). The CDR3 DNA is TGTGCCAGCAGTTCCCCGGGGGGTAACACTGAAGCTTTCTTT. It yields the protein CASSSPGGNTEAFF.

V usage is TRBV19 and J usage is TRBJ2-7, with a tentative D call TRBD1 (5 bases). Germline V lookup: CDR1 LNHDA, CDR2 SQIVND (reference sequence). The ends were cut back, 3 bases at V and 2 bases at J, with 8 bases in the middle. The CDR3 has 13 amino acids. The CDR3 here is CASSIGHTYEQYF. CDR3 in DNA: TGTGCCAGTAGTATTGGACACACCTACGAGCAGTACTTC.